One sample yielded the 5 T cell receptor beta chains listed below, sequenced in a study of OX40 agonist ivuxolimab in advanced cancers. Produced via immunoSEQ multiplex PCR; TCRdb's table is partial and in-frame only. The sample consists of about 66,000 clones, about 86% of them appearing once. The source was CD4+ or CD8+ T cells sorted from blood, collected in a trial of the OX40 agonist ivuxolimab. These receptors were taken from an adult with an advanced solid tumor such as melanoma, head and neck, liver or kidney cancer.

As regards this clone: Distinct nucleotide sequences in the sample also encode this CDR3. The chain is built from TRBV5-6 and TRBJ2-5; 9 bases are a match to TRBD1. From germline, CDR1 is SGHDT and CDR2 YYEEEE. V gave up 2 bases and J gave up 4 bases; unmatched junction bases: 15. This CDR3 spans 18 amino acids. Here the CDR3 DNA reads TGTGCCAGCAGCTTTTGGACAGGGGCGCTGGGGTCAGTAGAGACCCAGTACTTC. Protein: CASSFWTGALGSVETQYF. Using reference TRBV5-6 and TRBJ2-5 for the parts outside the CDR3, the full variable domain is DAGVTQSPTHLIKTRGQQVTLRCSPKSGHDTVSWYQQALGQGPQFIFQYYEEEERQRGNFPDRFSGHQFPNYSSELNVNALLLGDSALYLCASSFWTGALGSVETQYFGPGTRLLVL.

The chain is built from TRBV9 and TRBJ1-2, with D maybe TRBD1 (5 bases). The CDR3 spans 16 residues. Looked up from germline, CDR1 is SGDLS and CDR2 is YYNGEE. Trimming took 0 bases from V and 4 from J, leaving 16 bases between them. The CDR3 bases are TGTGCCAGCAGCGTAGCCCCGGGCGTGGGGCCCTATGGCTACACCTTC. Protein product: CASSVAPGVGPYGYTF.

This CDR3 is CASSSNSVGELFF. CDR3 DNA sequence: TGTGCCAGCAGCTCAAATAGTGTCGGGGAGCTGTTTTTT. The chain is built from TRBV11-2 and TRBJ2-2; D unresolved. Germline CDR1 is SGHAT and CDR2 is FQNNGV. V lost 4 bases to trimming and J lost 7 bases, with 10 bases between them. CDR3 size: 13 residues.

This sequence joins TRBV5-1 and TRBJ2-2; 7 bases are shared with TRBD1. The V gene end was trimmed by 7 bases and the J gene end by 2 bases; junction bases not matched to a gene: 5. This CDR3 spans 14 amino acids. CDR1 is SGHRS, CDR2 YFSETQ, per germline. The CDR3: CASRGQENTGELFF. In DNA, the CDR3 is TGCGCCAGCCGCGGACAGGAAAACACCGGGGAGCTGTTTTTT. Full variable domain (missing parts from reference TRBV5-1 and TRBJ2-2): KAGVTQTPRYLIKTRGQQVTLSCSPISGHRSVSWYQQTPGQGLQFLFEYFSETQRNKGNFPGRFSGRQFSNSRSEMNVSTLELGDSALYLCASRGQENTGELFFGEGSRLTVL.

The chain employs TRBV29-1 and TRBJ1-5; TRBD1 is a possible D gene (5 bases). V gave up 6 bases and J gave up 8 bases, with 17 bases separating them. In germline, CDR1 is SQVTM, CDR2 ANQGSEA. This CDR3 comprises 13 residues. The CDR3 is CSVTAGEWEPQHF. The CDR3 DNA sequence: TGCAGCGTGACGGCGGGGGAATGGGAGCCCCAGCATTTT.